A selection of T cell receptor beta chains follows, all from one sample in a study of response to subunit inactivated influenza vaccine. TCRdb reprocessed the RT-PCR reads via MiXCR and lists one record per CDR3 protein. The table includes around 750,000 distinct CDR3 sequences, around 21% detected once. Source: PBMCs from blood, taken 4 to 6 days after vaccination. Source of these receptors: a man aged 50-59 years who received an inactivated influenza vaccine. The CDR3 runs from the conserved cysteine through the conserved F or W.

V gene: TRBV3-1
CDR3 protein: CASNEGPGMSSPLHF

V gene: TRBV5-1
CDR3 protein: CASSWGRDSFNF

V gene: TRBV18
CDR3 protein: CASSPIDNFLRGANVLTF

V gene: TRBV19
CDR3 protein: CASSIAGESYEQYF

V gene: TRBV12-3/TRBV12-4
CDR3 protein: CASSNNPGPYNSPLHF

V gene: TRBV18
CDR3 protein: CASSPYVRGGTDTQYF

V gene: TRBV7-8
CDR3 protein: CASSGSGSPDTQYF

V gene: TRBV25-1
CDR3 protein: CASSTQDLTLGGYEKLFF

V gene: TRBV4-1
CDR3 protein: CASSQELAGDYEQYF

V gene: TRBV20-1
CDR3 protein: CSAKGPGRHGETQYF

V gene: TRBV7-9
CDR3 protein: CASSPGTGPTGELFF

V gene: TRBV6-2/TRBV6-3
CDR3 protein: CASRQAGIDTQYF

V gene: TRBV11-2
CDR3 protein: CASSPTTNSYNEQFF

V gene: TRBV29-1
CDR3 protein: CSVWRSGHPMNTEAFF

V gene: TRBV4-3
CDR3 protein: CASSPMGGSETQYF